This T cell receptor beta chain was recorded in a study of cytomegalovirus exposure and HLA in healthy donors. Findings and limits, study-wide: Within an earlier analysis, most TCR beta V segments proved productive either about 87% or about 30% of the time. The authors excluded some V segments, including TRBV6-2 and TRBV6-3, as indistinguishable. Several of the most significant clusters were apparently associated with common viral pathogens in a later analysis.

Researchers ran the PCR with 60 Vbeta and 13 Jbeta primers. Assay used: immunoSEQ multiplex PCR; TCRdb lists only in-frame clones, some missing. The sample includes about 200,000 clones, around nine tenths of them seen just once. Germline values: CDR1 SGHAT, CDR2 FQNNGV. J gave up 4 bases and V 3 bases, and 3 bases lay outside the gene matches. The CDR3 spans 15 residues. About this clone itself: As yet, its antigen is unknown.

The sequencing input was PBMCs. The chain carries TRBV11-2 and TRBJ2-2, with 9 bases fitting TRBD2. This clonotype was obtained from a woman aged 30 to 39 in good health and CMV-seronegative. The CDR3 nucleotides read TGTGCCAGCAGCTTGGCTAGCGGGGTCACCGGGGAGCTGTTTTTT. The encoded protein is CASSLASGVTGELFF.